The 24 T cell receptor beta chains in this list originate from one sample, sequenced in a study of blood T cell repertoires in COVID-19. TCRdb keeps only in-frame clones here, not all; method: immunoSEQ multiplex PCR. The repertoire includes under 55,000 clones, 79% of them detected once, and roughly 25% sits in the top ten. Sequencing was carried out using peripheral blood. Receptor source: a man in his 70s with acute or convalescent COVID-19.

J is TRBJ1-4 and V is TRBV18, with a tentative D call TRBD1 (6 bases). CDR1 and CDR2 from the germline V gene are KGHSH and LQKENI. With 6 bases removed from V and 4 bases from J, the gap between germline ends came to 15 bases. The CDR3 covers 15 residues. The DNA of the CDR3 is TGTGCCAGCTCCTCCCAGGGGAGCCTTAATGAAAAACTGTTTTTT. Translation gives CASSSQGSLNEKLFF.

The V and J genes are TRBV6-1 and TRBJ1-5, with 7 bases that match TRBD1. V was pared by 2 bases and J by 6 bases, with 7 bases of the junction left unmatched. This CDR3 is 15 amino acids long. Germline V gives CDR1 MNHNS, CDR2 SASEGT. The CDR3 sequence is CASSESTGVGQPQHF. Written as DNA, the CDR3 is TGTGCCAGCAGTGAATCAACAGGGGTAGGTCAGCCCCAGCATTTT.

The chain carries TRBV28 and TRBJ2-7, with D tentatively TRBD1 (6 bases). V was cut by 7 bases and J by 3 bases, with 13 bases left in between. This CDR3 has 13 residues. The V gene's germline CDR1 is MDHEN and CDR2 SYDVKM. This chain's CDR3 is CASISRGYYEQYF. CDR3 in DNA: TGTGCCAGCATCTCGAGGGGGTACTACGAGCAGTACTTC. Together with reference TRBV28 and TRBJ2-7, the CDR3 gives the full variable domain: DVKVTQSSRYLVKRTGEKVFLECVQDMDHENMFWYRQDPGLGLRLIYFSYDVKMKEKGDIPEGYSVSREKKERFSLILESASTNQTSMYLCASISRGYYEQYFGPGTRLTVT.

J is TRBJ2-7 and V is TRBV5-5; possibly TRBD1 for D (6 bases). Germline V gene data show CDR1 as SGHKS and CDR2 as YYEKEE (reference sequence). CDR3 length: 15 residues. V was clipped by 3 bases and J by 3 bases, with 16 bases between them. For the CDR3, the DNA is TGTGCCAGCAGCTACCGGGACGGACAGAACTACGAGCAGTACTTC. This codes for CASSYRDGQNYEQYF.

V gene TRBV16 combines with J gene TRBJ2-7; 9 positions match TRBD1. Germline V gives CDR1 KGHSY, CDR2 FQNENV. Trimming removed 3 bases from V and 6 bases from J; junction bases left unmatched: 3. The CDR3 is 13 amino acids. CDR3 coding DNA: TGTGCCAGCAGCCAGAGACAGGGGGGCGAGCAGTACTTC. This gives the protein CASSQRQGGEQYF.

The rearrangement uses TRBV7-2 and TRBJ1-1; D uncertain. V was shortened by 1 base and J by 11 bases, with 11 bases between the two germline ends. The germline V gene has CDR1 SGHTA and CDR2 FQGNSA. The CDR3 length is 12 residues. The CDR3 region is CASSLVFRWAFF. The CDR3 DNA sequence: TGTGCCAGCAGCTTAGTGTTCAGGTGGGCTTTCTTT.

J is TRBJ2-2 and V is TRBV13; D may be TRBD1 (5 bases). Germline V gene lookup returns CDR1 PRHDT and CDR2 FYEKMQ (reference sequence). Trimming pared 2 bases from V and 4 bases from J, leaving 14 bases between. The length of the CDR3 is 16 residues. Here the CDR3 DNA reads TGTGCCAGCAGCTTAAATATGGCAGGGATCACCGGGGAGCTGTTTTTT. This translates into CASSLNMAGITGELFF.

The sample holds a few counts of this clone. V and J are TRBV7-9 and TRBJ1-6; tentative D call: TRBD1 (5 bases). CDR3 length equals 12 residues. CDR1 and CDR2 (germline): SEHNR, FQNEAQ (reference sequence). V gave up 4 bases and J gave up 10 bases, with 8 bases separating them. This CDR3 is CASSSGNSPLHF. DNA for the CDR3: TGTGCCAGCAGCTCAGGGAACTCACCCCTCCACTTT.

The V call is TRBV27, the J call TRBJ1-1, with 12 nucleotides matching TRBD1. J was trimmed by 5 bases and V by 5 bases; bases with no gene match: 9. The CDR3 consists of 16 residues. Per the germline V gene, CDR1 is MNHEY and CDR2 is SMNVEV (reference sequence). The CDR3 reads CASSGDRGRVRTEAFF. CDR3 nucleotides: TGTGCCAGCAGTGGGGACAGGGGGCGGGTTAGGACTGAAGCTTTCTTT.

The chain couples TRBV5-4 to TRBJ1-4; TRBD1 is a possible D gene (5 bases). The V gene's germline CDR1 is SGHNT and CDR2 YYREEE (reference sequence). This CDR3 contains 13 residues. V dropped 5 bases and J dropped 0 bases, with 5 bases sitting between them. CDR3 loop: CASRTATNEKLFF. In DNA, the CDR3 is TGTGCCAGCAGGACAGCAACTAATGAAAAACTGTTTTTT. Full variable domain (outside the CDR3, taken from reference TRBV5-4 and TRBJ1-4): ETGVTQSPTHLIKTRGQQVTLRCSSQSGHNTVSWYQQALGQGPQFIFQYYREEENGRGNFPPRFSGLQFPNYSSELNVNALELDDSALYLCASRTATNEKLFFGSGTQLSVL.

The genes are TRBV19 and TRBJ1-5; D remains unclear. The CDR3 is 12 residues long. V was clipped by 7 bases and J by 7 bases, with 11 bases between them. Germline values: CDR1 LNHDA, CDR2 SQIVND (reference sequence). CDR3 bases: TGTGCCAGTAAAGTCGGTGAGCAGCCCCAGCATTTT. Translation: CASKVGEQPQHF.

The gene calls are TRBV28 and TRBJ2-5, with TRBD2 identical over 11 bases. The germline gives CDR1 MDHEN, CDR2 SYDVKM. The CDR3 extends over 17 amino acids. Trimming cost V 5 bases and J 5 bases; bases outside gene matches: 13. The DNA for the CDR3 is TGTGCCAGCAGTCCTCTAGCGGGAGGAGGGCACGAGGAGACCCAGTACTTC. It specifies CASSPLAGGGHEETQYF. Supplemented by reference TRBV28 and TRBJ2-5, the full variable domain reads DVKVTQSSRYLVKRTGEKVFLECVQDMDHENMFWYRQDPGLGLRLIYFSYDVKMKEKGDIPEGYSVSREKKERFSLILESASTNQTSMYLCASSPLAGGGHEETQYFGPGTRLLVL.

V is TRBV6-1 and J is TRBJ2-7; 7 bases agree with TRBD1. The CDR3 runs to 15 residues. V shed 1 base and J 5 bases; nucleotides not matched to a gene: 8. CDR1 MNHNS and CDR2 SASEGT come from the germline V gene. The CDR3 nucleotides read TGTGCCAGCAGTGAAGGTCAGGGGGATTCCCACGAGCAGTACTTC. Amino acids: CASSEGQGDSHEQYF.

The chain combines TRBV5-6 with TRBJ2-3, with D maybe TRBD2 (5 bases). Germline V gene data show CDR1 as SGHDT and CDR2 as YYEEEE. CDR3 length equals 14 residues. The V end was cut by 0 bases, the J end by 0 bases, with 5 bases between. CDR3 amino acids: CASSLGESTDTQYF. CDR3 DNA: TGTGCCAGCAGCTTGGGGGAGAGCACAGATACGCAGTATTTT.

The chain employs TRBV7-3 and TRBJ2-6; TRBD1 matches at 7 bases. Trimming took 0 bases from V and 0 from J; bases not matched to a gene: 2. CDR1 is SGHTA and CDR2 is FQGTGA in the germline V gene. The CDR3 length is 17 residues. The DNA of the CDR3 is TGTGCCAGCAGCTTAACGGGACAGACCTCTGGGGCCAACGTCCTGACTTTC. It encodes CASSLTGQTSGANVLTF.

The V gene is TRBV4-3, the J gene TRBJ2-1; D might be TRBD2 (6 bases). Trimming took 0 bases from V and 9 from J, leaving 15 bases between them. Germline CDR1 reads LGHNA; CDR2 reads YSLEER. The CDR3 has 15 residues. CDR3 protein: CASSQDTGRTLEQFF. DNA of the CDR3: TGCGCCAGCAGCCAAGATACGGGGAGGACCCTTGAGCAGTTCTTC.

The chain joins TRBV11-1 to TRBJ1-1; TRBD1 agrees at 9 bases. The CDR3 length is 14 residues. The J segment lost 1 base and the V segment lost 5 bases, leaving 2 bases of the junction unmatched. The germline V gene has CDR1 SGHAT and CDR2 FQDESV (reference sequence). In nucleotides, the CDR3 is TGTGCCAGCAGCCCACAGGGGGCGAACACTGAAGCTTTCTTT. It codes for CASSPQGANTEAFF.

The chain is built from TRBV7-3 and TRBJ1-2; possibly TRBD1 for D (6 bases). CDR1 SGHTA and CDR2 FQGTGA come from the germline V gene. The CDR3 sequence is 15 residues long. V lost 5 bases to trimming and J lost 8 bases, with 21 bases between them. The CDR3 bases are TGTGCCAGCAGCCCCACAACAGGGAGCCTCGAGGGCTACACCTTC. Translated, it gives CASSPTTGSLEGYTF.

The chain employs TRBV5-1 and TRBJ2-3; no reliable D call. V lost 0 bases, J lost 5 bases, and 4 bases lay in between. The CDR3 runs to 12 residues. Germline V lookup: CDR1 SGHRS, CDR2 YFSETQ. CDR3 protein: CASSLAVDTQYF. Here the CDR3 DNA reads TGCGCCAGCAGCTTGGCCGTAGATACGCAGTATTTT.

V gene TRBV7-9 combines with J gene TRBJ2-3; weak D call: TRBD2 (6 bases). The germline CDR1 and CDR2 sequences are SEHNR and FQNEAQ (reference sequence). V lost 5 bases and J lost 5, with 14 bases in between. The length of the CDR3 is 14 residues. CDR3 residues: CASSPRGRQDTQYF. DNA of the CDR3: TGTGCCAGCAGCCCGCGGGGCCGTCAAGATACGCAGTATTTT.

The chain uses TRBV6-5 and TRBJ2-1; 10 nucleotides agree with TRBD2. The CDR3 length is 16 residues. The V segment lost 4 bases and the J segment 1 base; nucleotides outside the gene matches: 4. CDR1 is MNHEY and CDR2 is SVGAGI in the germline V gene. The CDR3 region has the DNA TGTGCCAGCAGTTCACAGCGGGAGGGGTCCTACAATGAGCAGTTCTTC. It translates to CASSSQREGSYNEQFF.

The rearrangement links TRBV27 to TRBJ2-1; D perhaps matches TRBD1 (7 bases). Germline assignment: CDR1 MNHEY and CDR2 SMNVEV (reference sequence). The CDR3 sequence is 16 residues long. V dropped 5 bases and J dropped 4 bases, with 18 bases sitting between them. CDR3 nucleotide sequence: TGTGCCAGCAGTCCTCCCAGGGGGGAATCTTACAATGAGCAGTTCTTC. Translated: CASSPPRGESYNEQFF.

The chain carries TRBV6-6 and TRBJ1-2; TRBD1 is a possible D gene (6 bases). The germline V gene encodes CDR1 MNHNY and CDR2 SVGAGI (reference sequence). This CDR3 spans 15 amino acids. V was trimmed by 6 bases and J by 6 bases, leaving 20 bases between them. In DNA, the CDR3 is TGTGCCAGCAGCCTCGGGACATCCCGCTGGGATGGCTACACCTTC. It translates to CASSLGTSRWDGYTF.

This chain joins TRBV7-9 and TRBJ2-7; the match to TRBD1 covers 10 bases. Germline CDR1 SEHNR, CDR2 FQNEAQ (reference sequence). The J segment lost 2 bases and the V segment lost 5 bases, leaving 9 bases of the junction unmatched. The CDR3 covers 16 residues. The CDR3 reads CASSVDPGQGTYEQYF. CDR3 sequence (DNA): TGTGCCAGCAGCGTAGACCCGGGACAGGGGACCTACGAGCAGTACTTC.